The subject of this entry is one T cell receptor (beta chain). CDR1 and CDR2 from the germline V gene are MNHEY and SMNVEV (reference sequence). V dropped 1 base and J dropped 5; count of bases not matched to a gene: 6. The CDR3 spans 15 residues. The entry originates in a study of blood T cells in healthy people across ages. Alongside a J-beta primer mix, a sample-barcoded 5' primer served in a second PCR lasting roughly 7 to 11 cycles. TCRdb processed the 5' RACE reads anew with MiXCR; each CDR3 protein has one entry. This sample has roughly 800,000 distinct CDR3 sequences, with under 30% found just once. These data were also reused for a study on T cells of mothers and their children.

Sequencing input: blood. The chain links TRBV27 to TRBJ2-5; 8 bases map to TRBD1. The sequence was collected from a boy aged 10-17 years in good health. CDR3 sequence (DNA): TGTGCCAGCAGTTTATGGCAGGGGGCGCAGGAGACCCAGTACTTC. Protein product: CASSLWQGAQETQYF.